Sequencing of this TCR beta chain was carried out in a study of blood T cell repertoires in COVID-19 (dated by TCRdb to 2018 to 2020). Describing the broader study: The collaborator samples originated in the United States, Italy and Spain and spanned the acute and convalescent phases of COVID-19. Deeply sampled blood TCRbeta repertoires from subjects exposed to, actively infected with, or recovered from COVID-19 were included in the dataset. Nearly every sample came with metadata listing a de-identified subject ID, COVID-19 status, age in years and sex. The samples were drawn from the first 160 participants of the ongoing ImmuneRACE study and from over 950 subjects provided by 6 global collaborators. The repertoires were released in a freely available public database meant as a resource for research on the immune response to SARS-CoV-2. Where available, HLA class I and class II types were taken from metadata supplied by the sample provider and were not determined by assay-based typing. The material from the prospective study consisted of cDNA or gDNA derived from T cells, B-cell-depleted T cells, or PBMCs. Here is what the overall study found, with its caveats: The quantity of clinical and demographic metadata differed by source and by participant and was supplied without curation.

From V the trimming removes 5 bases and from J it removes 7 bases, while the gene matches leave 9 bases of the junction unaccounted for. From its cysteine to its phenylalanine, the CDR3 spans 15 amino acids. CDR3 DNA only is kept here, 45 bases in frame from base 1. The germline V gene encodes CDR1 KGHSH and CDR2 LQKENI. Whole blood was collected in K2EDTA tubes by collaborating institutions according to the institutions' own protocols. For TCRbeta analysis, collaborator samples were shipped as frozen whole blood, as isolated PBMCs, or as DNA extracted from either sample type. As for this clone: What this receptor recognizes is not known. Nothing much larger sits one base from this clone, and base qualities are not available.

The immunoSEQ Assay, a bias-controlled multiplex PCR, was used to amplify TCRbeta CDR3 regions from genomic DNA. The authors' pipeline ran thus. The number of nucleated cells in each sample was estimated from the amplification of reference gene primers within the assay. Sequence reads were collapsed and filtered to measure the absolute abundance of every unique TCRbeta CDR3 rearrangement. For each sample, productive Simpson clonality was calculated by taking the square root of Simpson's diversity index across productive rearrangements. TCRdb mirrors the immuneACCESS table, restricted to in-frame sequences. Some clones are absent from its copies; in checked studies, under half trace to an unresolved V gene, and the reason for the others is unknown. The DNA was the basis for D and trimming; V, J and clone size are from that table. This sample gives 150,000 to 200,000 clones in total; 88% of them show up just once. The ten largest clones add up to 3.5% to 4.5% of the sample.

Recombination joined TRBV18 with TRBJ2-1; 9 of the junction bases match TRBD2. The specimen sequenced was peripheral blood. The clonotype was recovered from a human donor in a cohort sampled during active COVID-19. The DNA is TGTGCCAGCTCATCGTTAGCGGGAGTTATAAATGAGCAGTTCTTC. The translation is CASSSLAGVINEQFF.